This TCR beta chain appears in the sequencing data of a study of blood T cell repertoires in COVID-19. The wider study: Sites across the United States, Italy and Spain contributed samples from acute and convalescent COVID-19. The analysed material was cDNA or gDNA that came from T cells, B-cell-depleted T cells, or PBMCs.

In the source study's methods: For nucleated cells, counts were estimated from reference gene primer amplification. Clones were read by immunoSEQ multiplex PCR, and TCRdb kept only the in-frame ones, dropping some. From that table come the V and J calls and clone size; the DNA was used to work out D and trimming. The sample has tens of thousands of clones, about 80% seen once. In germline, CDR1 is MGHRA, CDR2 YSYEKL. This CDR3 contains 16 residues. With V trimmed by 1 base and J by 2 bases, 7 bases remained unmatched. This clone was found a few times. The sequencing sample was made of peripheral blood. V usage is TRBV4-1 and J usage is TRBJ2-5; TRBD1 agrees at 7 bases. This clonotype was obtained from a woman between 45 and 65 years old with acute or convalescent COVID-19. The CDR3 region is CASSQGTRDRQETQYF. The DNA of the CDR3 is TGCGCCAGCAGCCAAGGAACCAGGGACAGACAAGAGACCCAGTACTTC.